The table lists the clone carrying this TCR beta chain with a count of one. The CDR3 is 13 amino acids. V gave up 1 base and J gave up 4 bases, with 7 bases separating them. This sample stems from a study of blood T cell repertoires in COVID-19. On the study more broadly: Sample material is recorded as cDNA or gDNA derived from T cells, B-cell-depleted T cells, or PBMCs.

As originally analysed: Researchers report that nucleated cell counts were estimated from reference gene primer amplification. Some clones are missing from TCRdb's copy, which holds only in-frame ones; the method was immunoSEQ multiplex PCR. V and J calls and clone size are copied from that table; D and trimming were computed from the DNA. This table has fewer than 200,000 clones, over 60% appearing once. This TCR came from a man in his 60s with acute or convalescent COVID-19. The chain recombines TRBV12-3 or TRBV12-4 with TRBJ1-2, with D perhaps TRBD1 (5 bases). Sequencing was performed on peripheral blood. In nucleotides, the CDR3 is TGTGCCAGCAGTTTAGACCAGGGCTATGGCTACACCTTC. The encoded protein is CASSLDQGYGYTF.